Below, 27 T cell receptor beta chains from the same sample are listed, as sequenced in a study of T-cell reconstitution after alpha-beta-depleted transplantation in children (dated by TCRdb to about 2016). Receptor amplification or capture employed PCR. The listed sequencing device is Illumina HiSeq 2500. Molecular barcoding was employed in the preparation of TCR libraries, with unique molecular identifiers being used to normalize TCRbeta repertoire quantification. TCRdb reanalyzed the raw reads on its own, using fastp at Q25 for trimming and MiXCR for clone calling, and kept in-frame beta chains. Entries are consolidated by CDR3 protein sequence, retaining the most common genes and DNA. This sample holds hundreds of thousands of distinct CDR3 sequences; approximately 16% were observed only once. The ten largest clones take up approximately 1.1% of the sample. Sequenced material: PBMCs from the stem cell graft donor, taken from the stem cell graft. These receptor sequences come from a human donor who donated a stem cell graft to a child with acute myeloid leukemia.

The V call is TRBV7-2, the J call TRBJ1-2, with TRBD1 matching over 9 bases. The junction had 6 bases not matched to a gene; V was cut back by 5 bases and J by 8 bases. The germline V gene encodes CDR1 SGHTA and CDR2 FQGNSA. This CDR3 spans 13 amino acids. CDR3 protein: CASSVGTGIGYTF. CDR3 nucleotide sequence: TGTGCCAGCAGCGTCGGGACAGGGATAGGCTACACCTTC.

This chain links TRBV20-1 with TRBJ2-1; perhaps TRBD2 as D (6 bases). Germline CDR1 DFQATT, CDR2 SNEGSKA (reference sequence). V lost 6 bases, J lost 0 bases, and 12 bases lay in between. The CDR3 sequence is 14 residues long. This chain's CDR3 is CSAAGTFSYNEQFF. As DNA, the CDR3 is TGCAGTGCGGCGGGGACCTTCTCCTACAATGAGCAGTTCTTC.

There are many counts of this clonotype. The rearrangement links TRBV10-3 to TRBJ2-1, with D hard to call. The CDR3 sequence is 14 residues long. Germline CDR1 reads ENHRY; CDR2 reads SYGVKD. The V gene lost 0 bases and the J gene lost 9 bases, with 12 bases spanning the gap. The CDR3 bases are TGTGCCATCAGTGAGTCCGAGGCAGAGGCTGAGCAGTTCTTC. Encoded protein: CAISESEAEAEQFF.

The sample holds many counts of this clonotype. The gene calls are TRBV20-1 and TRBJ2-7; no clear D gene. CDR1 and CDR2 from the germline V gene are DFQATT and SNEGSKA (reference sequence). V lost 0 bases to trimming and J lost 2 bases, with 14 bases between them. The CDR3 has 15 amino acids. For the CDR3, the DNA is TGCAGTGCTAGAGATCCGGCAGGTTTAACCTACGAGCAGTACGTC. Translation: CSARDPAGLTYEQYV.

This sequence joins TRBV20-1 and TRBJ1-2; a possible D gene is TRBD1 (6 bases). The CDR3 spans 12 residues. Trimming left V 6 bases short and J 7 bases short, with 15 bases between. CDR1 DFQATT and CDR2 SNEGSKA come from the germline V gene (reference sequence). CDR3 sequence reads: CSAGGRGSGYTF. In nucleotides, the CDR3 is TGCAGTGCCGGCGGCAGGGGAAGTGGCTACACCTTC.

This clonotype was seen repeatedly, ten times or more. The V gene is TRBV29-1, the J gene TRBJ2-3; 9 bases map to TRBD1. The trim removed 6 bases at V and 0 bases at J, leaving 7 bases unmatched. CDR3 length: 15 amino acids. The germline V gene has CDR1 SQVTM and CDR2 ANQGSEA. CDR3 region: CSVGTGSTSTDTQYF. CDR3 nucleotides: TGCAGCGTCGGGACAGGGAGCACTAGCACAGATACGCAGTATTTT.

Remarks on this clonotype: At one of its ends the junction is not consistent with the germline gene, which may arise from a read error. The genes are TRBV7-2 and TRBJ2-1; 9 bases are a match to TRBD2. Germline CDR1 is SGHTA and CDR2 is FQGNSA. The CDR3 extends over 15 amino acids. The CDR3 protein is CASSSVAGAYNGQFF. CDR3 DNA sequence: TGTGCCAGCAGCTCAGTAGCGGGGGCCTACAATGGGCAGTTCTTC.

This clonotype was detected many times. The rearrangement joins TRBV28 to TRBJ2-3; 7 bases align to TRBD1. V trimming: 5 bases; J trimming: 4 bases; junction bases outside the gene matches: 12. Germline CDR1 is MDHEN and CDR2 is SYDVKM. The CDR3 has 16 amino acids. This CDR3 reads CASSIPKGTAADTQYF. Here the CDR3 DNA reads TGTGCCAGCAGTATCCCGAAGGGGACAGCGGCAGATACGCAGTATTTT. Full variable domain (missing parts from reference TRBV28 and TRBJ2-3): DVKVTQSSRYLVKRTGEKVFLECVQDMDHENMFWYRQDPGLGLRLIYFSYDVKMKEKGDIPEGYSVSREKKERFSLILESASTNQTSMYLCASSIPKGTAADTQYFGPGTRLTVL.

There are many counts of this clonotype. The rearrangement uses TRBV20-1 and TRBJ2-7, with TRBD2 matching over 10 bases. Germline-derived CDR1 and CDR2 are DFQATT and SNEGSKA (reference sequence). V was clipped by 1 base and J by 3 bases; unmatched bases: 9. The CDR3 extends over 16 amino acids. Written as DNA, the CDR3 is TGCAGTGCTAGAGGAAGAAGCGGGGGGGTGCACTACGAGCAGTACTTC. Translation gives CSARGRSGGVHYEQYF.

This clonotype was seen only a few times. This chain joins TRBV7-2 and TRBJ1-6; tentatively, D is TRBD1 (6 bases). Germline CDR1 reads SGHTA; CDR2 reads FQGNSA. Trimming cost V 6 bases and J 7 bases, with 19 bases left between them. The CDR3 extends over 16 amino acids. The CDR3 loop is CASRGGQRGLNSPLHF. In DNA, the CDR3 is TGTGCCAGCAGGGGAGGACAGCGGGGTCTAAATTCACCCCTCCACTTT.

The chain recombines TRBV6-5 with TRBJ1-5; D remains unclear. V lost 4 bases and J lost 6, with 10 bases in between. CDR3 length: 13 residues. Germline-derived CDR1 and CDR2 are MNHEY and SVGAGI. As DNA, the CDR3 is TGTGCCAGCAGTTTGGCGTGGAGTCAGCCCCAGCATTTT. Translated: CASSLAWSQPQHF.

The V gene is TRBV7-2, the J gene TRBJ2-5, with unresolved D. Trimming took off 5 bases at V and 2 bases at J, with 12 bases between the two ends. The CDR3 length is 14 residues. CDR1 SGHTA and CDR2 FQGNSA come from the germline V gene. CDR3 in amino acids: CASSPPAVQETQYF. The CDR3 DNA reads as TGTGCCAGCAGCCCTCCGGCGGTTCAAGAGACCCAGTACTTC.

Ten or more counts support this clonotype. CDR3 region: CASSARQGFNEKLFF. CDR3 sequence (DNA): TGTGCCAGCAGTGCGCGACAGGGATTTAATGAAAAACTGTTTTTT. This sequence joins TRBV25-1 and TRBJ1-4, with TRBD1 matching over 7 bases. Germline CDR1 is MGHDK and CDR2 is SYGVNS. The CDR3 loop spans 15 amino acids. V shed 4 bases, J shed 4 bases, and the junction held 6 bases outside the gene matches.

This clonotype has a count of ten or more. V and J are TRBV20-1 and TRBJ2-1; 11 bases line up with TRBD2. The CDR3 contains 17 residues. The ends lost 5 bases at V and 4 bases at J; junction bases unmatched: 13. The V gene's germline CDR1 is DFQATT and CDR2 SNEGSKA (reference sequence). The CDR3 DNA follows: TGCAGTGCTTACCTAGCGGGGGGTTCCTTCTCGTACAATGAGCAGTTCTTC. Its translation is CSAYLAGGSFSYNEQFF.

This clonotype was counted ten times or more. This chain uses TRBV12-3 or TRBV12-4 with TRBJ2-5; the D gene could be TRBD1 or TRBD2 (5 bases each). Trimming took off 8 bases at V and 5 bases at J, with 18 bases between the two ends. The CDR3 is made up of 14 amino acids. CDR3 sequence: CASCPRDRLETQYF. The CDR3 coding sequence is TGTGCCAGCTGCCCTCGGGACCGCCTGGAGACCCAGTACTTC.

This clonotype was observed many times. V gene TRBV20-1 combines with J gene TRBJ2-7; D gene uncertain. CDR1 is DFQATT and CDR2 is SNEGSKA in the germline V gene (reference sequence). The CDR3 length is 13 residues. Trimming removed 1 base at V and 3 bases at J, with 10 bases between. This chain's CDR3 is CSARAPDVYEQYF. The CDR3 DNA follows: TGCAGTGCTAGAGCGCCCGATGTCTACGAGCAGTACTTC.

This clonotype was found many times. The chain recombines TRBV20-1 with TRBJ2-5; TRBD2 aligns across 13 bases. CDR1 and CDR2 from the germline V gene are DFQATT and SNEGSKA (reference sequence). V was clipped by 5 bases and J by 2 bases; unmatched bases: 5. This CDR3 has 15 amino acids. This chain's CDR3 is CSASGLAGVQETQYF. CDR3 DNA: TGCAGTGCTTCTGGACTAGCGGGGGTACAAGAGACCCAGTACTTC.

This clonotype was detected only a few times. The junction does not match germline at one end; this may be a read error. V usage is TRBV20-1 and J usage is TRBJ2-1, with TRBD2 matching over 14 bases. Germline lookup yields CDR1 DFQATT and CDR2 SNEGSKA (reference sequence). This CDR3 is built from 17 residues. This CDR3 reads CCARQTSGGVSYNEQFF. The CDR3 DNA reads as TGCTGTGCTAGACAGACTAGCGGGGGGGTCTCCTACAATGAGCAGTTCTTC.

The rearrangement joins TRBV7-9 to TRBJ1-1; 9 bases fit TRBD1. The CDR3 extends over 16 amino acids. The germline V gene encodes CDR1 SEHNR and CDR2 FQNEAQ (reference sequence). V was pared by 5 bases and J by 1 base, with 8 bases of the junction left unmatched. CDR3 coding DNA: TGTGCCAGCAGCCAACAGGACAGGGGCAAGAACACTGAAGCTTTCTTT. It translates to CASSQQDRGKNTEAFF. The complete variable domain, with remaining parts taken from reference TRBV7-9 and TRBJ1-1, reads DTGVSQNPRHKITKRGQNVTFRCDPISEHNRLYWYRQTLGQGPEFLTYFQNEAQLEKSRLLSDRFSAERPKGSFSTLEIQRTEQGDSAMYLCASSQQDRGKNTEAFFGQGTRLTVV.

This clonotype has only a few counts. The chain links TRBV5-1 to TRBJ2-1; D gene ambiguous. The CDR3 consists of 16 residues. The ends were cut back, 0 bases at V and 4 bases at J, with 14 bases in the middle. Germline CDR1 and CDR2: SGHRS and YFSETQ. The CDR3 protein is CASSLAPRSEYNEQFF. The CDR3 coding sequence is TGCGCCAGCAGCTTGGCCCCTAGATCAGAGTACAATGAGCAGTTCTTC.

This clonotype was recorded a few times. The V gene is TRBV12-3 or TRBV12-4, the J gene TRBJ2-1; D is unclear. Trimming left V 6 bases short and J 10 bases short, with 13 bases between. This CDR3 is built from 12 residues. CDR3 loop: CASRDSSREQFF. DNA for the CDR3: TGTGCCAGCAGGGATAGTAGCCGGGAGCAGTTCTTC.

V usage is TRBV12-3 or TRBV12-4 and J usage is TRBJ1-5; 8 bases line up with TRBD1. J lost 7 bases, V lost 4 bases, and 6 bases had no gene match. This CDR3 is 14 amino acids long. CDR3 coding DNA: TGTGCCAGCAGTTCCCGGACAGGGCGACAGCCCCAGCATTTT. Amino acid sequence: CASSSRTGRQPQHF.

The chain couples TRBV15 to TRBJ2-5, with D possibly being TRBD1 (6 bases). Trimming stripped 5 bases from V and 3 bases from J, with 13 bases between. In germline, CDR1 is LNHNV, CDR2 YYDKDF (reference sequence). The CDR3 consists of 14 residues. The CDR3 DNA reads TGTGCCACCAGCGCCTGGGGGCGCGAAGAGACCCAGTACTTC. This encodes CATSAWGREETQYF.

This clonotype was detected ten times or more. The chain carries TRBV7-2 and TRBJ2-7; maybe TRBD1 (5 bases). CDR3 size: 16 residues. V shed 3 bases and J shed 0 bases, with 15 bases lying between them. From germline, CDR1 is SGHTA and CDR2 FQGNSA. The CDR3, as DNA: TGTGCCAGCAGCTTTGGGTCGAGACAGCGCTCCTACGAGCAGTACGTC. Amino acids: CASSFGSRQRSYEQYV.

This clonotype was detected ten times or more. The rearrangement uses TRBV7-6 and TRBJ2-5; D is perhaps TRBD2 (5 bases). This CDR3 spans 13 amino acids. V dropped 10 bases and J dropped 3 bases, with 15 bases sitting between them. Germline assignment: CDR1 SGHVS and CDR2 FNYEAQ. This CDR3 reads CATLEGREETQYF. The CDR3, as DNA: TGTGCCACCCTGGAAGGGCGGGAAGAGACCCAGTACTTC.

This clonotype was seen at least ten times. The rearrangement uses TRBV5-6 and TRBJ1-1; tentatively, D is TRBD1 (5 bases). Germline V lookup: CDR1 SGHDT, CDR2 YYEEEE. The CDR3 has 17 residues. V shed 6 bases and J shed 3 bases, with 24 bases lying between them. CDR3: CASNSPSAGARDTEAFF. Written as DNA, the CDR3 is TGTGCCAGCAACTCCCCATCGGCCGGGGCGCGGGACACTGAAGCTTTCTTT.

This clonotype was detected ten times or more. The genes are TRBV10-3 and TRBJ1-2; D is uncertain. Looked up from germline, CDR1 is ENHRY and CDR2 is SYGVKD. Between the trimmed V and J ends, which lost 5 bases and 8 bases, there was a span of 24 bases. This CDR3 has 16 amino acids. Here the CDR3 reads CAISPGPYDGPGGYTF. The CDR3 DNA sequence: TGTGCCATCAGTCCCGGCCCCTACGACGGCCCCGGGGGCTACACCTTC.